The 26 T cell receptor beta chains below come from one sample, sequenced in a study of shared clonotypes between healthy human individuals. The assay was immunoSEQ multiplex PCR, and TCRdb's table has in-frame clones only and misses some. The sample lists over 2 million clones, about 90% occurring once. Sequenced sample: naive CD4+ T cells from PBMCs. Regarding subset: CD45RA+ positively selected. Source of these receptors: a man between 18 and 29 years old in good health. Some clones in this sample may be carry-over from other donors' samples.

The CDR3 here is CASSPRTFTAGELFF. The CDR3 nucleotides are TGTGCCAGCAGTCCTCGTACCTTTACCGCCGGGGAGCTGTTTTTT. This chain connects TRBV6-5 to TRBJ2-2; D uncertain. V lost 5 bases to trimming and J lost 6 bases, with 16 bases between them. CDR3 length equals 15 residues. Germline V gene data show CDR1 as MNHEY and CDR2 as SVGAGI.

This chain uses TRBV5-1 with TRBJ2-2; D remains ambiguous. Trimming pared 6 bases from V and 6 bases from J, leaving 12 bases between. The CDR3 length is 13 residues. Germline values: CDR1 SGHRS, CDR2 YFSETQ. In nucleotides, the CDR3 is TGCGCCAGCATGGAGCAGGACGCCGGGGAGCTGTTTTTT. Protein: CASMEQDAGELFF.

This chain uses TRBV5-6 with TRBJ2-1, with TRBD2 identical over 7 bases. Germline V gene data show CDR1 as SGHDT and CDR2 as YYEEEE. V lost 4 bases, J lost 4 bases, and 14 bases stayed unmatched. The CDR3 runs 17 residues. Here the CDR3 reads CASSVPVGWGLYNEQFF. The DNA for the CDR3 is TGTGCCAGCAGCGTCCCTGTGGGATGGGGACTATACAATGAGCAGTTCTTC.

V and J are TRBV2 and TRBJ2-1; 8 nucleotides match TRBD2. This CDR3 contains 14 residues. Germline values: CDR1 SNHLY, CDR2 FYNNEI. Trimming took 2 bases from V and 8 from J; bases not matched to a gene: 5. CDR3 sequence reads: CASSESGSIYEQFF. The CDR3 DNA sequence: TGTGCCAGCAGTGAAAGCGGGAGTATTTATGAGCAGTTCTTC.

This clone was counted once. This sample includes further DNA sequences coding for the same CDR3. The chain combines TRBV18 with TRBJ2-3, with D perhaps matching TRBD2 (5 bases). V lost 2 bases to trimming and J lost 0 bases, with 6 bases between them. The CDR3 totals 14 residues. CDR1 and CDR2 from the germline V gene are KGHSH and LQKENI. The CDR3 DNA sequence: TGTGCCAGCTCACCAACGGGGAGCACAGATACGCAGTATTTT. The encoded protein is CASSPTGSTDTQYF.

The chain is built from TRBV2 and TRBJ1-4; 8 bases agree with TRBD1. In germline, CDR1 is SNHLY, CDR2 FYNNEI. The CDR3 contains 17 residues. The trim removed 10 bases at V and 5 bases at J, leaving 18 bases unmatched. The CDR3 loop is CANRAPRGTGGNEKLFF. The CDR3 DNA follows: TGTGCCAACCGCGCGCCCCGAGGGACAGGCGGAAATGAAAAACTGTTTTTT.

Concerning this clone itself: Other DNA sequences within the sample encode an identical CDR3. This chain uses TRBV5-4 with TRBJ2-5; possibly TRBD1 for D (5 bases). The germline V and J ends were trimmed by 4 bases and 1 base, with 11 bases remaining between them. Germline V gene data show CDR1 as SGHNT and CDR2 as YYREEE (reference sequence). This CDR3 comprises 14 residues. In nucleotides, the CDR3 is TGTGCCAGCAGCCCAACAGGTATCCAAGAGACCCAGTACTTC. As protein: CASSPTGIQETQYF.

The rearrangement uses TRBV6-5 and TRBJ1-1, with 10 nucleotides matching TRBD1. Germline-derived CDR1 and CDR2 are MNHEY and SVGAGI. CDR3 length: 15 amino acids. V lost 6 bases and J lost 3; bases outside the gene matches: 7. This chain's CDR3 is CASSLMDRGYTEAFF. In nucleotides, the CDR3 is TGTGCCAGCAGCCTGATGGACAGGGGGTACACTGAAGCTTTCTTT.

This clone was recorded only once. This rearrangement joins TRBV28 to TRBJ2-5; possibly TRBD1 for D (7 bases). V lost 3 bases and J 5 bases, leaving 16 bases between the germline ends. This CDR3 has 15 amino acids. Germline CDR1 reads MDHEN; CDR2 reads SYDVKM. The CDR3 DNA reads as TGTGCCAGCAGTTTCGGCACAGGGGCGGGGGAGACCCAGTACTTC. It specifies CASSFGTGAGETQYF.

The chain links TRBV11-2 to TRBJ2-7; a weak D match, TRBD2 (7 bases). Trimming removed 1 base from V and 4 bases from J, with 23 bases in between. Germline loops: CDR1 SGHAT, CDR2 FQNNGV. The CDR3 is 18 amino acids. The CDR3 sequence is CASSLGGGGSLLLYEQYF. As DNA, the CDR3 is TGTGCCAGCAGCTTAGGAGGGGGGGGCTCTCTCCTATTGTACGAGCAGTACTTC. Full variable domain (missing parts from reference TRBV11-2 and TRBJ2-7): EAGVAQSPRYKIIEKRQSVAFWCNPISGHATLYWYQQILGQGPKLLIQFQNNGVVDDSQLPKDRFSAERLKGVDSTLKIQPAKLEDSAVYLCASSLGGGGSLLLYEQYFGPGTRLTVT.

J is TRBJ2-1 and V is TRBV28; D unclear. Trimming shortened V by 6 bases and J by 7 bases, and 10 bases separated the two germline ends. CDR3 length: 12 amino acids. CDR1 and CDR2 (germline): MDHEN, SYDVKM. The CDR3 reads CASSPELNEQFF. In DNA form, the CDR3 reads TGTGCCAGCAGCCCGGAGTTGAATGAGCAGTTCTTC.

The chain links TRBV11-2 to TRBJ1-4, with D possibly TRBD1 on 6 matching bases. Germline V gives CDR1 SGHAT, CDR2 FQNNGV. This CDR3 has 15 residues. Trimming took 1 base from V and 5 from J, leaving 11 bases between them. CDR3 protein: CASSLAGQRNEKLFF. The CDR3 DNA follows: TGTGCCAGCAGCTTAGCAGGACAGAGAAATGAAAAACTGTTTTTT.

The chain has TRBV5-1 and TRBJ2-1, with D possibly TRBD2 on 5 matching bases. Germline-derived CDR1 and CDR2 are SGHRS and YFSETQ. V gave up 4 bases and J gave up 8 bases, with 13 bases separating them. The CDR3 has 13 residues. CDR3 sequence: CASSRSVGDEQFF. The CDR3, as DNA: TGCGCCAGCAGCAGAAGTGTCGGGGATGAGCAGTTCTTC.

The CDR3 DNA follows: TGTGCCAGCAGTTTAAATGCCAGGGGTTCATCTACAGTTTACGAGCAGTACTTC. This gives the protein CASSLNARGSSTVYEQYF. The gene calls are TRBV28 and TRBJ2-7, with D possibly being TRBD1 (6 bases). In germline, CDR1 is MDHEN, CDR2 SYDVKM. The CDR3 loop spans 18 amino acids. Trimming took off 2 bases at V and 4 bases at J, with 24 bases between the two ends. Drawing the rest from reference TRBV28 and TRBJ2-7, the complete variable domain is DVKVTQSSRYLVKRTGEKVFLECVQDMDHENMFWYRQDPGLGLRLIYFSYDVKMKEKGDIPEGYSVSREKKERFSLILESASTNQTSMYLCASSLNARGSSTVYEQYFGPGTRLTVT.

This rearrangement joins TRBV11-2 to TRBJ1-4, with D possibly matching TRBD1 (6 bases). The ends were cut back, 4 bases at V and 4 bases at J, with 13 bases in the middle. Germline V gene lookup returns CDR1 SGHAT and CDR2 FQNNGV. The CDR3 loop spans 15 amino acids. The CDR3 DNA is TGTGCCAGCAGCTCAGAAGGGGGATTTAATGAAAAACTGTTTTTT. Translating it yields CASSSEGGFNEKLFF.

The chain recombines TRBV7-9 with TRBJ1-5; D remains ambiguous. The CDR3 is made up of 14 amino acids. CDR1 is SEHNR, CDR2 FQNEAQ, per germline (reference sequence). The V end lost 5 bases, the J end lost 0 bases, and 8 bases lay between the germline ends. As DNA, the CDR3 is TGTGCCAGCAGCGTCGGCAATAGCAATCAGCCCCAGCATTTT. Its translation is CASSVGNSNQPQHF.

The chain uses TRBV7-9 and TRBJ2-7; the match to TRBD1 covers 8 bases. Trimming removed 5 bases from V and 12 bases from J; junction bases left unmatched: 9. The CDR3 sequence is 12 residues long. Germline V gives CDR1 SEHNR, CDR2 FQNEAQ (reference sequence). The CDR3 reads CASSLGQGRRYF. The DNA of the CDR3 is TGTGCCAGCAGCCTCGGACAGGGCAGGCGGTACTTC.

V and J are TRBV7-3 and TRBJ1-1; possible D gene TRBD1, 6 bases. V dropped 4 bases and J dropped 8 bases, with 14 bases sitting between them. Germline V gene sequence: CDR1 SGHTA, CDR2 FQGTGA. The CDR3 extends over 13 amino acids. The CDR3 loop is CASSSLLGAEAFF. The CDR3 DNA is TGTGCCAGCAGCTCCCTTTTGGGGGCCGAAGCTTTCTTT.

This clone was seen a single time. V and J are TRBV28 and TRBJ1-3; D uncertain. V lost 3 bases, J lost 5 bases, and 11 bases lay in between. Germline CDR1 is MDHEN and CDR2 is SYDVKM. CDR3 length: 14 residues. Written as DNA, the CDR3 is TGTGCCAGCAGTTTCCCGGGAGCAAGAAACACCATATATTTT. Translation: CASSFPGARNTIYF.

The chain recombines TRBV10-1 with TRBJ2-4; 8 nucleotides match TRBD2. The trim removed 0 bases at V and 5 bases at J, leaving 15 bases unmatched. CDR1 WNHNN and CDR2 SYGVQD come from the germline V gene (reference sequence). The CDR3 extends over 19 amino acids. The CDR3, as DNA: TGCGCCAGCAGTGAGTCGACGCTAGCGGGCAATCTGAGCCAAAACATTCAGTACTTC. Translation: CASSESTLAGNLSQNIQYF.

This chain connects TRBV9 to TRBJ2-3; 12 bases are shared with TRBD2. Trimming removed 4 bases from V and 9 bases from J; junction bases left unmatched: 12. The CDR3 runs to 16 residues. Germline CDR1 SGDLS, CDR2 YYNGEE. The CDR3 nucleotides are TGTGCCAGCAGCCCGCTAGCGGGAGGGCCTGGGAACACGCAGTATTTT. Protein: CASSPLAGGPGNTQYF.

J is TRBJ2-3 and V is TRBV7-8; D is undetermined. Germline lookup yields CDR1 SGHVS and CDR2 FQNEAQ. Between the trimmed V and J ends, which lost 3 bases and 4 bases, there was a span of 5 bases. The CDR3 length is 12 residues. The CDR3 sequence: CASSFDPDTQYF. The CDR3 DNA reads TGTGCCAGCAGCTTTGACCCAGATACGCAGTATTTT. The full variable domain, its missing parts supplied by reference TRBV7-8 and TRBJ2-3, is GAGVSQSPRYKVAKRGQDVALRCDPISGHVSLFWYQQALGQGPEFLTYFQNEAQLDKSGLPSDRFFAERPEGSVSTLKIQRTQQEDSAVYLCASSFDPDTQYFGPGTRLTVL.

The CDR3 loop reads CASSVRTGSTGELFF. DNA of the CDR3: TGTGCCAGCAGTGTTAGGACAGGGAGCACCGGGGAGCTGTTTTTT. The rearrangement joins TRBV7-2 to TRBJ2-2; 8 bases line up with TRBD1. J gave up 4 bases and V 6 bases, and 7 bases lay outside the gene matches. CDR1 is SGHTA and CDR2 is FQGNSA in the germline V gene. The CDR3 covers 15 residues.

The rearrangement links TRBV4-1 to TRBJ1-6; D uncertain. CDR3 length: 17 amino acids. V was trimmed by 0 bases and J by 0 bases, leaving 9 bases between them. Germline V lookup: CDR1 MGHRA, CDR2 YSYEKL. CDR3 sequence: CASSQEGGLSYNSPLHF. The CDR3 bases are TGCGCCAGCAGCCAAGAGGGCGGCCTCTCCTATAATTCACCCCTCCACTTT.

The gene calls are TRBV7-6 and TRBJ2-3, with 12 bases fitting TRBD2. The CDR3 totals 16 residues. CDR1 is SGHVS, CDR2 FNYEAQ, per germline. Losses at the gene ends were 5 bases for V and 6 bases for J; bases not matched to a gene: 9. The CDR3 loop reads CASSRRLAGDPDTQYF. CDR3 nucleotides: TGTGCCAGCAGCCGCCGACTAGCGGGAGATCCTGATACGCAGTATTTT.

The rearrangement joins TRBV9 to TRBJ2-1, with TRBD2 identical over 8 bases. In germline, CDR1 is SGDLS, CDR2 YYNGEE. This CDR3 has 16 amino acids. The ends lost 3 bases at V and 2 bases at J; junction bases unmatched: 7. CDR3 loop: CASSAQAGVTYNEQFF. Written as DNA, the CDR3 is TGTGCCAGCAGCGCCCAAGCGGGAGTGACCTACAATGAGCAGTTCTTC.